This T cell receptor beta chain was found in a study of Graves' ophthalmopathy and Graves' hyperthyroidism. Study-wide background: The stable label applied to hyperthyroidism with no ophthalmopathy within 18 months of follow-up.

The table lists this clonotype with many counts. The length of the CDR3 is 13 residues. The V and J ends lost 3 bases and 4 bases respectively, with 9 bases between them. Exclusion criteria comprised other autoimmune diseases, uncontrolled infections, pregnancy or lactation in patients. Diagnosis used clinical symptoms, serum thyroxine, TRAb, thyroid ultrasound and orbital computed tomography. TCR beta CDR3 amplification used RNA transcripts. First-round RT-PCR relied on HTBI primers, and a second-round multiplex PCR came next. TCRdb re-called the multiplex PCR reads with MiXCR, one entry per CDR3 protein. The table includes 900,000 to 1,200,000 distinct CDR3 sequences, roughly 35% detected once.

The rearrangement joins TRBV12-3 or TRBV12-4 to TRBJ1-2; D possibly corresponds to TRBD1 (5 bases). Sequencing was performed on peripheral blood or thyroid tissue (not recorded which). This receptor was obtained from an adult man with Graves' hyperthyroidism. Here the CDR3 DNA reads TGTGCCAGCAGTTTCCGGGGGACCTATGGCTACACCTTC. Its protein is CASSFRGTYGYTF.